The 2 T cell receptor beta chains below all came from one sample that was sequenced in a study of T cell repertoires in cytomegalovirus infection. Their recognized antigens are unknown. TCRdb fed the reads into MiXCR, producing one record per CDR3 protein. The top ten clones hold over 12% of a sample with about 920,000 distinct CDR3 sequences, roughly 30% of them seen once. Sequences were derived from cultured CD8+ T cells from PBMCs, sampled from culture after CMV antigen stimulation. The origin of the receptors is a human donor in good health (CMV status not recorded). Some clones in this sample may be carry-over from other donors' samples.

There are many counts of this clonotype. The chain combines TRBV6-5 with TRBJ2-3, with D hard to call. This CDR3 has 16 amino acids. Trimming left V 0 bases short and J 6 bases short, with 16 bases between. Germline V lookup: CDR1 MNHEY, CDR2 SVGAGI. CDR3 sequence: CASSYSTLGLMDTQYF. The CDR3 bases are TGTGCCAGCAGTTACTCGACGCTGGGATTGATGGATACGCAGTATTTT.

Here the CDR3 reads CASSVEGRSPNIQYF. In DNA, the CDR3 is TGTGCCAGCAGCGTGGAAGGACGGTCCCCAAACATTCAGTACTTC. V is TRBV9 and J is TRBJ2-4; D is ambiguous. With 2 bases removed from V and 6 bases from J, the gap between germline ends came to 15 bases. CDR1 and CDR2 from the germline V gene are SGDLS and YYNGEE. The CDR3 is 15 residues long.